The T cell receptor (beta chain) under discussion was sequenced for a study of monozygotic twins with cystic fibrosis. Study-wide points: Monozygotic CF twin pairs shared significantly more nucleotide-identical clonotypes than unrelated CF individuals did.

The assay was immunoSEQ multiplex PCR, and TCRdb's table has in-frame clones only and misses some. The sample has more than 25,000 clones, 90% seen once; the top ten hold around 0.5%. About this clone: The antigen remains undetermined.

The CDR3 is made up of 13 amino acids. Trimming removed 1 base from V and 0 bases from J, with 3 bases in between. The germline gives CDR1 MGHDK, CDR2 SYGVNS. This clonotype was obtained from a girl aged 2 to 10 with cystic fibrosis. This chain uses TRBV25-1 with TRBJ1-1; D uncertain. The source material was blood. The CDR3 sequence: CASSESLNTEAFF. The DNA of the CDR3 is TGTGCCAGCAGTGAATCCCTGAACACTGAAGCTTTCTTT.